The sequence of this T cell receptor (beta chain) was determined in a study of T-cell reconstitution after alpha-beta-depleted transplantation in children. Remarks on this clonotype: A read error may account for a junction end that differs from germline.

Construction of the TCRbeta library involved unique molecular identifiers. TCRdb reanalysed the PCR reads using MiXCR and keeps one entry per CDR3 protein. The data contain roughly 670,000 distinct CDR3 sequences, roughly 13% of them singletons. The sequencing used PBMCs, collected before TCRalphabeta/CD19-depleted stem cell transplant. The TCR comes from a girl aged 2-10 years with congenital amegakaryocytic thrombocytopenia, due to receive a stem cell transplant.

The CDR3 protein is CASSQMTGYEQHF. The CDR3 nucleotides are TGTGCCAGCAGCCAAATGACAGGATACGAGCAGCACTTC. The chain uses TRBV27 and TRBJ2-7; TRBD1 might be the D (6 bases). Germline V lookup: CDR1 MNHEY, CDR2 SMNVEV (reference sequence). The CDR3 runs to 13 residues.